This T cell receptor (beta chain) was documented in a study of identical twins. TCRdb re-analysed the 5' RACE reads in MiXCR, keeping a single row per CDR3 protein. This table has 600,000 to 800,000 distinct CDR3 sequences, less than 25% appearing once. Germline CDR1 SGDLS, CDR2 YYNGEE. V lost 5 bases, J lost 3 bases, and 9 bases stayed unmatched. This CDR3 has 15 residues. These data were also filed under a second study, of T cells expressing NK-cell markers. That report adds: Roughly 1.0-7.0% of CD8+ T cells in about six donors belonged to dominant NKG2C+ clonotypes.

The source of this sequence is a woman between 18 and 29 years old in good health. The chain links TRBV9 to TRBJ2-3; 7 positions match TRBD1. The sample was PBMCs. The DNA of the CDR3 is TGTGCCAGCAGGAGACAGGGCGGAGGTACAGATACGCAGTATTTT. Translated, it gives CASRRQGGGTDTQYF.